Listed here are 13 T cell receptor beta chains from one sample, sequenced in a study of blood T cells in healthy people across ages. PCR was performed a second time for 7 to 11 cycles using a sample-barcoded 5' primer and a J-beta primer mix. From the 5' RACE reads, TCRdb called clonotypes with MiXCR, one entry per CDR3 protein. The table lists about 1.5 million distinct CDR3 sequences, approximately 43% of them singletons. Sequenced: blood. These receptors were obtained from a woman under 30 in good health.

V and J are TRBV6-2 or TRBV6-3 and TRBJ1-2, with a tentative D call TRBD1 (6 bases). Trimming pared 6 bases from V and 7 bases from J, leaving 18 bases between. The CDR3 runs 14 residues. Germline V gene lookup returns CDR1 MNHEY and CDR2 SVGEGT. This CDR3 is CASRATGLAFGYTF. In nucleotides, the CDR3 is TGTGCCAGCAGAGCGACAGGCCTGGCGTTTGGCTACACCTTC.

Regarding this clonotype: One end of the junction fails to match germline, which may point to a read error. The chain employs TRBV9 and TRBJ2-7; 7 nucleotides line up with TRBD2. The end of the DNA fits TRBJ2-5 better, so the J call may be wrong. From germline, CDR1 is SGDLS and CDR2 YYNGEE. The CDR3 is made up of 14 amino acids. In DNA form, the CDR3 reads TGTACCAGCAGCGTAGGCGGGGGAGGGGAGACCCAGTACTTC. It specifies CTSSVGGGGETQYF.

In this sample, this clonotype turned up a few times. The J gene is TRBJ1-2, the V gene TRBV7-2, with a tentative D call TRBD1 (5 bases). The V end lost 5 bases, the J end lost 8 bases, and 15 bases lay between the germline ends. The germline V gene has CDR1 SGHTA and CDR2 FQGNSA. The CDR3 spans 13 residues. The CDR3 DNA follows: TGTGCCAGCAGCGTCTCGGGGGTCTCGGGCTACACCTTC. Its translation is CASSVSGVSGYTF.

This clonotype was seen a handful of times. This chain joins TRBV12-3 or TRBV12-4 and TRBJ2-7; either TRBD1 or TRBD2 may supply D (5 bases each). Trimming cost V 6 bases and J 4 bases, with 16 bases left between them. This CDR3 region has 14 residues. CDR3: CASSKTGTDYEQYF. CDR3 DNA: TGTGCCAGCAGCAAGACCGGGACCGATTACGAGCAGTACTTC.

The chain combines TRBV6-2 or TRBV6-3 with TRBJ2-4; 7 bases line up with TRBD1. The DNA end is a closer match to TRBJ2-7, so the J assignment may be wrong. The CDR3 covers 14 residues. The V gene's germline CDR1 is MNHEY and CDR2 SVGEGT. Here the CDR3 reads CASSHDGTDREQYF. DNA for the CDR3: TGTGCCAGCAGCCACGACGGGACAGACCGCGAGCAGTACTTC.

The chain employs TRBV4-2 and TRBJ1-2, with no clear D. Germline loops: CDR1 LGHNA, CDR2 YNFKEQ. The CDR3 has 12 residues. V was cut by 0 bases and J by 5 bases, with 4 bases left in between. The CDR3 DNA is TGTGCCAGCAGCCAAGAGCAGTATGGCTACACCTTC. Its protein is CASSQEQYGYTF.

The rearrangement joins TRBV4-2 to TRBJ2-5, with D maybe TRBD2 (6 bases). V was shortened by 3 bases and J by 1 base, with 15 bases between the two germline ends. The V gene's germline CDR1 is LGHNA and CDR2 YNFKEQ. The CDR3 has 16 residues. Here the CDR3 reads CASSQSGWDSQETQYF. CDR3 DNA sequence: TGTGCCAGCAGCCAGTCGGGTTGGGACTCCCAAGAGACCCAGTACTTC.

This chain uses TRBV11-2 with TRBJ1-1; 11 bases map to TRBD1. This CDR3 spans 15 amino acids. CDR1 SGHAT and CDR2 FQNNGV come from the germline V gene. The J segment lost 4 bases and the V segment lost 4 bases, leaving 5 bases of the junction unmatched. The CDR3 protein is CASSWGDRGFTEAFF. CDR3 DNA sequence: TGTGCCAGCAGCTGGGGGGACAGGGGGTTCACTGAAGCTTTCTTT.

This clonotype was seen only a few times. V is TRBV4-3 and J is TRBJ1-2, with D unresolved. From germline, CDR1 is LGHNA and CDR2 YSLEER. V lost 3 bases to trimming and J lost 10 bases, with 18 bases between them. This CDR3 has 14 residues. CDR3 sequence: CASSQRRQTPAYTF. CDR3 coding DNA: TGCGCCAGCAGCCAGAGGCGGCAGACTCCTGCCTACACCTTC.

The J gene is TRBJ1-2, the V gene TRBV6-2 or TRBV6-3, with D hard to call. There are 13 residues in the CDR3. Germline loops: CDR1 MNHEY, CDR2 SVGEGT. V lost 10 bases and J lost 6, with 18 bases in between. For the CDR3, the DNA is TGTGCCACGGAGCGGATAAATATCAATGGCTACACCTTC. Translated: CATERININGYTF.

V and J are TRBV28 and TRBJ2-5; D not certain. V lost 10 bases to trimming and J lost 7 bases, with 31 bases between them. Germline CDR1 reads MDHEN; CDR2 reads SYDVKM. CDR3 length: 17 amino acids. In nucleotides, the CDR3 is TGTGCCACCAAGTTTCCGACCTCAGGATTCACGTCGGGGACCCAGTACTTC. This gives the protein CATKFPTSGFTSGTQYF.

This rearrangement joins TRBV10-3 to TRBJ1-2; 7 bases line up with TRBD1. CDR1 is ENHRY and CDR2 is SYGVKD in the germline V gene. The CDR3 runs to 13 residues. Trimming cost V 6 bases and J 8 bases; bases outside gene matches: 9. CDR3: CAISVGGRGGYTF. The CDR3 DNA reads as TGTGCCATCAGCGTAGGGGGCAGAGGAGGCTACACCTTC.

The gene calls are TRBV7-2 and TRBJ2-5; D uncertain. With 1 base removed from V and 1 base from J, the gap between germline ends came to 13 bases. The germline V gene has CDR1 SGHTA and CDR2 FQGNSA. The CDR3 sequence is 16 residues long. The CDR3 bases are TGTGCCAGCAGCTTAGTAGGTGCAGGCCTCCAAGAGACCCAGTACTTC. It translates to CASSLVGAGLQETQYF.